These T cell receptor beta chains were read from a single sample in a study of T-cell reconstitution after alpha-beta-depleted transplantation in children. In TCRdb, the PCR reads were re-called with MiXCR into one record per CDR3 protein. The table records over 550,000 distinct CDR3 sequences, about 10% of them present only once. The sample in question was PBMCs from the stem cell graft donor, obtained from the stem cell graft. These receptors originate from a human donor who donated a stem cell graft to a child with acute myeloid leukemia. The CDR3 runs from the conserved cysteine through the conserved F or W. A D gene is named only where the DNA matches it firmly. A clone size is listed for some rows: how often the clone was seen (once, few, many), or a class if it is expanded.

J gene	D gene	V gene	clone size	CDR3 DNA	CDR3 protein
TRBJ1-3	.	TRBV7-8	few	TGTGCCAGCAGCTTAATGGAAGGGGCTGGAAACACCATATATTTT	CASSLMEGAGNTIYF
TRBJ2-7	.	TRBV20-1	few	TGCAGTGCTTCGGGGGACGGCCGGAACGAGCAGTACTTC	CSASGDGRNEQYF
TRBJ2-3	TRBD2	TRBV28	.	TGTGCCACTTGGGGGGGGAGCACAGATACGCAGTATTTT	CATWGGSTDTQYF
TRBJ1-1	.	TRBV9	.	TGTGCCAGCAGTGAACGGGTCGGGGCTGACACTGAAGCTTTCTTT	CASSERVGADTEAFF
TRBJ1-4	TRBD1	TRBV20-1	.	TGCAGTGCTAGAGATCAAGGGACAGGGCTTACTGAAAAACTGTTTTTT	CSARDQGTGLTEKLFF
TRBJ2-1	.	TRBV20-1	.	TGCAGTCCCAAAGAGGGACCTTACAATGAGCAGTTCTTC	CSPKEGPYNEQFF
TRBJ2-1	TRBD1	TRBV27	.	TGTGCCAGCAGTTCGGAGACAGGGTCCTACAGTGGGCAGTTCTTC	CASSSETGSYSGQFF
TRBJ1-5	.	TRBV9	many	TGTGCCAGCAGCCCGAGCAGCAATCAGCCCCAGCATTTT	CASSPSSNQPQHF
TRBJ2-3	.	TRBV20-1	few	TGCAGTGCTAGAGTTCTCGGCAGCGTCGGCACAGATACGCAGTATTTT	CSARVLGSVGTDTQYF
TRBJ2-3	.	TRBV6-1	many	TGTGCCAGCAGGTCCAGCGGTAGCACAGATACGCAGTATTTT	CASRSSGSTDTQYF
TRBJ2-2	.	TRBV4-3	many	TGCGCCAGCAGCCAAGATGATCGAAGTAGCACCGGGGAGCTGTTTTTT	CASSQDDRSSTGELFF
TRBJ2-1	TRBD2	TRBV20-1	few	TGCAGTGCCCCCCGTCGGTTAGGTCTCCGAGCGGGGGTGTACAATGAGCAGTTCTTC	CSAPRRLGLRAGVYNEQFF
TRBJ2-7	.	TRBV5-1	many	TGCGCCAGCAGCTTGATTCCCAGCACCTACGAGCAGTACTTC	CASSLIPSTYEQYF
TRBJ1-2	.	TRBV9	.	TGTGCCAGCAGCGTAGGCCAACAGCACTATGGCTACACCTTC	CASSVGQQHYGYTF
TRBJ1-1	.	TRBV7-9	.	TGTGCCAGCAGCTTAGGGGAGGCACCTGAAGCTTTCTTT	CASSLGEAPEAFF
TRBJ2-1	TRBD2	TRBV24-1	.	TGTGCCACCTCAGGACTAGCGGGAGTCAATGAGCAGTTCTTC	CATSGLAGVNEQFF
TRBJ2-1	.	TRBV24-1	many	TGTGCCACCAGTGACCGTGACGGAGGGAACAATGAGCAGTTCTTC	CATSDRDGGNNEQFF
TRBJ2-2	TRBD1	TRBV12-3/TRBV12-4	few	TGTGCCAGCAGTTTTAGGGCAGGGGGCAATCGAGGCGGGGAGCTGTTTTTT	CASSFRAGGNRGGELFF
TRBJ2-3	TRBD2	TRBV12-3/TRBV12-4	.	TGTGCCAGCAGTTTCCCCGCGGGGACTAGCGGATACACAGATACGCAGTATTTT	CASSFPAGTSGYTDTQYF
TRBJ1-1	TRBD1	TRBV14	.	TGTGCCAGCAGCCACTACAGACAGGGGGTGAGAATTGAGGCTGAAGCTTTCTTT	CASSHYRQGVRIEAEAFF
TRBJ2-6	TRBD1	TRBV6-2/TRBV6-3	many	TGTGCCAGCAGTTCGGACAGGGGCTCTGGGGCCAACGTCCTGACTTTC	CASSSDRGSGANVLTF
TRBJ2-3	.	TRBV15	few	TGTGCCACCAGCGTCACCGGGGCTTCGCAGTATTTT	CATSVTGASQYF
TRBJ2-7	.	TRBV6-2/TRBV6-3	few	TGTGCCAGCAGTTACTCGAGAGTTAAAGGACAGATCTACGGTCGGTACTTC	CASSYSRVKGQIYGRYF
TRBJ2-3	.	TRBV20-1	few	TGCAGTGCTAGAGCCGGTTCAGGGGATACGCAGTATTTT	CSARAGSGDTQYF
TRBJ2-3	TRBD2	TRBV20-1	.	TGCAGTGCTGAAGCGGGAGGGAACTCAGATACGCAGTATTTT	CSAEAGGNSDTQYF
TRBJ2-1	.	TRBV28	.	TGTGCCAGCACCCCCTTGGGGGTCCTCAATGAGCAGTTCTTC	CASTPLGVLNEQFF
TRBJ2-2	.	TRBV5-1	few	TGCGCCAGCAGCTTGGAGTACACCGGGGAGCTGTTTTTT	CASSLEYTGELFF
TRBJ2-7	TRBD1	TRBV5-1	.	TGCGCCAGTGGGCCTGGACAGGGGTCCTACGAGCAGTACTTC	CASGPGQGSYEQYF
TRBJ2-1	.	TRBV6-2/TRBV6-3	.	TGTGCCAGCAGGCCTCGGGGTTCCTACAATGAGCAGTTCTTC	CASRPRGSYNEQFF
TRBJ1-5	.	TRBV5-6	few	TGTGCCAGCAGCTTCGGACAGTTGTATCAGCCCCAGCATTTT	CASSFGQLYQPQHF
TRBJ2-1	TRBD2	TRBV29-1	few	TGCAGCGTTGATTTAGGAACTACTAGCGGGAAATACAATGAGCAGTTCTTC	CSVDLGTTSGKYNEQFF
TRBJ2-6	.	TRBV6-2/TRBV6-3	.	TGTGCCAGCAGTGGGTTACTATTGATCTCTGGGGCCAACGTCCTGACTTTC	CASSGLLLISGANVLTF
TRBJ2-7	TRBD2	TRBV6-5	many	TGTGCCAGCAGCCCAGCTGGGAGGGGAGACTACGAGCAGTACTTC	CASSPAGRGDYEQYF
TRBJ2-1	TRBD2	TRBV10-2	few	TGCGCCAGCAGCGTACTAGCGGGAAAAGCACATGAGCAGTTCTTC	CASSVLAGKAHEQFF
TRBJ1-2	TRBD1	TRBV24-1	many	TGTGCCACCAGTGATACCGACAGGGAACCTGGCTACACCTTC	CATSDTDREPGYTF
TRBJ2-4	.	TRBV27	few	TGTGCCAGCAGTACACCCGGGAGAGCCAAAAACATTCAGTACTTC	CASSTPGRAKNIQYF
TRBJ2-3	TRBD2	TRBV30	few	TGTGCCTGGAGCCGACGGACCGGGACTAGCGGAGTAGACACAGATACGCAGTATTTT	CAWSRRTGTSGVDTDTQYF
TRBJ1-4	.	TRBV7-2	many	TGTGCCAGCAGCTTAGTCACATCGGCTTATGAAAAACTGTTTTTT	CASSLVTSAYEKLFF
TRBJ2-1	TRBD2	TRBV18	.	TGTGCCAGCGTCACCAGAGCGGGAGTTGACAATGAGCAGTTCTTC	CASVTRAGVDNEQFF
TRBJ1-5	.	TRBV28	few	TGTGCCAGCAGTTTACCCAAAGGGCTAGGCAATCAGCCCCAGCATTTT	CASSLPKGLGNQPQHF
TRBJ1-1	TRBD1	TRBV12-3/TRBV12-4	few	TGTGCCAGCAGTTTCTGGGACAGGGAGGCGACTTTCTTT	CASSFWDREATFF
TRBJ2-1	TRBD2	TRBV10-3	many	TGTGCCCCTCCAGGGACTAGTCAGTTCTTC	CAPPGTSQFF
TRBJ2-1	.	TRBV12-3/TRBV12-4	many	TGTGCCAGCAGTTTAGTAGCGGCCCTCTCCTACAATGAGCAGTTCTTC	CASSLVAALSYNEQFF